This T cell receptor (beta chain) was sequenced for a study of T cells in Graves' hyperthyroidism and ophthalmopathy. Study information: Before treatment of any kind, peripheral blood was taken at initial diagnosis.

RNA transcripts gave rise to amplified TCR beta CDR3 regions. The HTBI primer set was used in a first-round RT-PCR of the TCR CDR3. In TCRdb, the multiplex PCR reads were re-called with MiXCR into one record per CDR3 protein. The table includes 250,000 to 300,000 distinct CDR3 sequences, roughly 15% detected once. This receptor was identified in a woman in her 50s with Graves' hyperthyroidism that later progressed to Graves' ophthalmopathy. Source material: blood.

The CDR3 DNA is TGTGCCAGTAGTGGAGCTAGCGGATTTAGCTCCTACAATGAGCAGTTCTTC. As protein: CASSGASGFSSYNEQFF. This sequence joins TRBV19 and TRBJ2-1; the match to TRBD2 covers 7 bases. V lost 5 bases and J lost 0; bases outside the gene matches: 10. This CDR3 contains 17 residues. Germline V lookup: CDR1 LNHDA, CDR2 SQIVND (reference sequence).